A single sample gave rise to the 21 T cell receptor beta chains below, sequenced in a study of blood T cell repertoires in COVID-19. Profiled with immunoSEQ multiplex PCR; TCRdb holds only in-frame clones, not every one. In the table there are tens of thousands of clones, about nine tenths of which are singletons. What was sequenced was peripheral blood. The receptors derive from a woman older than 75 with acute or convalescent COVID-19.

This clone has only one observation. J is TRBJ1-1 and V is TRBV9, with D possibly being TRBD1 (5 bases). The germline V and J ends were trimmed by 0 bases and 1 base, with 16 bases remaining between them. Germline V gives CDR1 SGDLS, CDR2 YYNGEE. The CDR3 sequence is 17 residues long. The CDR3 protein is CASSVGGRTNKNTEAFF. The CDR3 DNA is TGTGCCAGCAGCGTAGGAGGACGGACAAACAAGAACACTGAAGCTTTCTTT.

This chain links TRBV6-5 with TRBJ2-2, with TRBD1 matching 7 bases. Germline lookup yields CDR1 MNHEY and CDR2 SVGAGI. This CDR3 region has 15 residues. Unmatched junction bases numbered 5, after V lost 2 bases and J lost 5 bases. The CDR3 region has the DNA TGTGCCAGCAGTTACGGGGCAGGGGGTACCGGGGAGCTGTTTTTT. It is translated as CASSYGAGGTGELFF.

The rearrangement uses TRBV5-1 and TRBJ2-7, with 10 bases aligning to TRBD2. The length of the CDR3 is 15 residues. V lost 1 base, J lost 7 bases, and 8 bases stayed unmatched. Per the germline V gene, CDR1 is SGHRS and CDR2 is YFSETQ. The CDR3 protein is CASSLNTGLAEEQYF. CDR3 nucleotides: TGCGCCAGCAGCTTGAATACCGGACTAGCGGAAGAGCAGTACTTC.

The chain carries TRBV12-3 or TRBV12-4 and TRBJ2-3; D gene unclear. The CDR3 has 12 amino acids. Trimming took 2 bases from V and 6 from J, leaving 6 bases between them. Here the CDR3 DNA reads TGTGCCAGCAGTTTATCCGGGGATACGCAGTATTTT. Its translation is CASSLSGDTQYF.

This sequence joins TRBV6-5 and TRBJ2-7; 8 bases align to TRBD1. This CDR3 has 14 residues. Trimming cost V 10 bases and J 2 bases; bases outside gene matches: 10. CDR1 is MNHEY and CDR2 is SVGAGI in the germline V gene. CDR3 DNA: TGTGCCACCACCCCCCGGACAGGGACCTACGAGCAGTACTTC. It codes for CATTPRTGTYEQYF.

The gene calls are TRBV21-1 and TRBJ1-2; the table's D call, TRBD1, has no DNA check behind it. TRBV21-1 is a pseudogene locus. The CDR3 is made up of 15 amino acids. The CDR3 is CASSLGAGDDYGYTF. CDR3 DNA: TGTGCCAGCAGCTTGGGAGCAGGGGACGACTATGGCTACACCTTC.

V and J are TRBV28 and TRBJ1-5, with TRBD1 as a possible D gene (5 bases). V was cut by 4 bases and J by 7 bases, with 11 bases left in between. The CDR3 is 13 residues long. The germline gives CDR1 MDHEN, CDR2 SYDVKM. The CDR3 nucleotides read TGTGCCAGCAGTTGGGGCATACAGCAGCCCCAGCATTTT. As protein: CASSWGIQQPQHF.

This chain links TRBV18 with TRBJ2-1, with 8 bases matching TRBD1. V trimming: 3 bases; J trimming: 7 bases; junction bases outside the gene matches: 8. From germline, CDR1 is KGHSH and CDR2 LQKENI. The CDR3 runs 15 residues. The CDR3 protein is CASSPPGGLRNEQFF. In DNA, the CDR3 is TGTGCCAGCTCACCGCCAGGGGGCCTGAGAAATGAGCAGTTCTTC. Complete variable domain (other parts from reference TRBV18 and TRBJ2-1): NAGVMQNPRHLVRRRGQEARLRCSPMKGHSHVYWYRQLPEEGLKFMVYLQKENIIDESGMPKERFSAEFPKEGPSILRIQQVVRGDSAAYFCASSPPGGLRNEQFFGPGTRLTVL.

The V and J genes are TRBV2 and TRBJ1-5; 8 positions match TRBD1. V lost 7 bases, J lost 4 bases, and 6 bases stayed unmatched. The CDR3 totals 14 residues. Germline V CDR1 and CDR2: SNHLY, FYNNEI. The DNA for the CDR3 is TGTGCCAGCAACGGTCAGGGGGCAAATCAGCCCCAGCATTTT. It is translated as CASNGQGANQPQHF.

The chain combines TRBV6-5 with TRBJ1-2; D is ambiguous. V was cut by 7 bases and J by 8 bases, with 11 bases left in between. The length of the CDR3 is 11 residues. The V gene's germline CDR1 is MNHEY and CDR2 SVGAGI. DNA for the CDR3: TGTGCCAGCATGCATCGGGGAGGCTACACCTTC. It is translated as CASMHRGGYTF.

The chain is built from TRBV10-3 and TRBJ1-2; TRBD1 is a possible D gene (6 bases). Germline V lookup: CDR1 ENHRY, CDR2 SYGVKD. Trimming took 10 bases from V and 3 from J, leaving 18 bases between them. The CDR3 is 14 amino acids. This chain's CDR3 is CATGLGALYYGYTF. The CDR3 DNA follows: TGTGCCACCGGTTTGGGGGCCCTCTACTATGGCTACACCTTC.

The chain couples TRBV21-1 to TRBJ2-1; the table's D call TRBD1 went unverified against the DNA. TRBV21-1 is listed as a pseudogene. The CDR3 consists of 16 residues. The CDR3 region is CASSKERDSSYNEQFF. The CDR3 region has the DNA TGTGCCAGCAGCAAAGAAAGGGACAGCTCCTACAATGAGCAGTTCTTC.

This clone was counted once. The V and J genes are TRBV12-5 and TRBJ1-2; 7 positions match TRBD1. Trimming took 4 bases from V and 4 from J; bases not matched to a gene: 15. Germline V gene lookup returns CDR1 LGHNT and CDR2 FRNRAP. This CDR3 has 17 amino acids. In DNA, the CDR3 is TGTGCTAGTGGTTATGATTCTCGACAGGGATTAATCTATGGCTACACCTTC. It codes for CASGYDSRQGLIYGYTF. The full variable domain, with the rest looked up from reference TRBV12-5 and TRBJ1-2, is DARVTQTPRHKVTEMGQEVTMRCQPILGHNTVFWYRQTMMQGLELLAYFRNRAPLDDSGMPKDRFSAEMPDATLATLKIQPSEPRDSAVYFCASGYDSRQGLIYGYTFGSGTRLTVV.

The CDR3 here is CAISESRTGYGYTF. Here the CDR3 DNA reads TGTGCCATCAGTGAGTCGAGGACAGGATATGGCTACACCTTC. This chain connects TRBV10-3 to TRBJ1-2, with 7 bases that match TRBD1. The germline V gene encodes CDR1 ENHRY and CDR2 SYGVKD. There are 14 residues in the CDR3. Trimming at V came to 0 bases and at J to 5 bases, leaving 3 bases not matched to a gene.

This clone was found once. The chain uses TRBV10-3 and TRBJ1-1; possible D gene TRBD1, 6 bases. The CDR3 is made up of 12 amino acids. Germline CDR1 and CDR2: ENHRY and SYGVKD. With 6 bases removed from V and 1 base from J, the gap between germline ends came to 6 bases. CDR3: CAIRQGNTEAFF. The CDR3 DNA is TGTGCCATCAGACAGGGGAACACTGAAGCTTTCTTT.

In its sample, this clone was seen a few times. The chain has TRBV5-1 and TRBJ1-4; D gene uncertain. Trimming cost V 1 base and J 3 bases, with 10 bases left between them. The germline V gene encodes CDR1 SGHRS and CDR2 YFSETQ. CDR3 size: 15 residues. CDR3 loop: CASSLKVGANEKLFF. The CDR3 bases are TGCGCCAGCAGCTTGAAGGTTGGAGCTAATGAAAAACTGTTTTTT.

The V gene is TRBV7-9, the J gene TRBJ2-7, with D maybe TRBD1 (7 bases). The V end lost 0 bases, the J end lost 3 bases, and 15 bases lay between the germline ends. Looked up from germline, CDR1 is SEHNR and CDR2 is FQNEAQ (reference sequence). The CDR3 loop spans 16 amino acids. The CDR3 protein is CASSLAGSGDSYEQYF. The CDR3 DNA reads as TGTGCCAGCAGCTTAGCCGGCTCGGGGGACAGCTACGAGCAGTACTTC.

The V call is TRBV4-2, the J call TRBJ1-3; 7 nucleotides agree with TRBD1. The CDR3 totals 16 residues. Germline V gene data show CDR1 as LGHNA and CDR2 as YNFKEQ. The V and J ends lost 2 bases and 4 bases, in that order; junction bases with no gene match: 8. CDR3 loop: CASSQQLTGVGNTIYF. The CDR3 DNA reads as TGTGCCAGCAGCCAACAACTCACAGGGGTCGGAAACACCATATATTTT.

This rearrangement joins TRBV27 to TRBJ2-1; D perhaps matches TRBD2 (5 bases). V lost 3 bases and J lost 2, with 20 bases in between. The CDR3 length is 18 residues. Germline-derived CDR1 and CDR2 are MNHEY and SMNVEV (reference sequence). The CDR3 DNA is TGTGCCAGCAGTTTCGATGGTTGGGCTAGCAGCGCCTACAATGAGCAGTTCTTC. Its translation: CASSFDGWASSAYNEQFF.

The rearrangement links TRBV2 to TRBJ1-1; D remains unclear. Trimming cost V 0 bases and J 3 bases, with 5 bases left between them. This CDR3 region has 13 residues. From germline, CDR1 is SNHLY and CDR2 FYNNEI. The CDR3 nucleotides read TGTGCCAGCAGTGAAGCCAGGTACACTGAAGCTTTCTTT. Amino acids: CASSEARYTEAFF. The full variable domain, its missing parts supplied by reference TRBV2 and TRBJ1-1, is EPEVTQTPSHQVTQMGQEVILRCVPISNHLYFYWYRQILGQKVEFLVSFYNNEISEKSEIFDDQFSVERPDGSNFTLKIRSTKLEDSAMYFCASSEARYTEAFFGQGTRLTVV.

This chain's CDR3 is CASSLKGVDEKLFF. DNA of the CDR3: TGTGCCAGCAGCTTAAAAGGGGTCGACGAAAAACTGTTTTTT. The rearrangement links TRBV5-4 to TRBJ1-4; weak D call: TRBD1 (5 bases). This CDR3 is 14 amino acids long. V gave up 2 bases and J gave up 8 bases, with 13 bases separating them. From germline, CDR1 is SGHNT and CDR2 YYREEE (reference sequence).